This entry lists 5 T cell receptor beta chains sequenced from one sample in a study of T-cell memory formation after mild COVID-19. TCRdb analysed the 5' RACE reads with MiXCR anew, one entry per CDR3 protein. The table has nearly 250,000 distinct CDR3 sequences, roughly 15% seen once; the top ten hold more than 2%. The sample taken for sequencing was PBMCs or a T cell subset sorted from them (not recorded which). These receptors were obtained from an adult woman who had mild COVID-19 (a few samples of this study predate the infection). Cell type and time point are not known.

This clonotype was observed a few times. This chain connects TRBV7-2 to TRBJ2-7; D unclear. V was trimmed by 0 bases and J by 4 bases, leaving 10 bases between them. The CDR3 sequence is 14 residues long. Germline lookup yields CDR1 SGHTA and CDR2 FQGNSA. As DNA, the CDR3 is TGTGCCAGCAGCTTAGCGACCGTAGGGTACGAGCAGTACTTC. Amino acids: CASSLATVGYEQYF.

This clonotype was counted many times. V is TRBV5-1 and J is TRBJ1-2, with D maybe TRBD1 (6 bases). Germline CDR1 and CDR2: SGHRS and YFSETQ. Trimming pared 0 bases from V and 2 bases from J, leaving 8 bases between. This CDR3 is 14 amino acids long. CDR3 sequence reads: CASSLVQGNYGYTF. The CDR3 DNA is TGCGCCAGCAGCTTGGTTCAGGGGAACTATGGCTACACCTTC.

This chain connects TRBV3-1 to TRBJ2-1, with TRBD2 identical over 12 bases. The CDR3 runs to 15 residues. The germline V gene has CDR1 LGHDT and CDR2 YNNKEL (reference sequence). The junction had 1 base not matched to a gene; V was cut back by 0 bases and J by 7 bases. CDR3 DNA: TGTGCCAGCAGCCAAGAACTAGCGGGGGGAAATGAGCAGTTCTTC. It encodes CASSQELAGGNEQFF.

The CDR3 spells CASSLPVGHRGEEKLFF. Written as DNA, the CDR3 is TGTGCCAGCAGCTTGCCAGTAGGGCACAGGGGGGAGGAAAAACTGTTTTTT. The chain carries TRBV5-4 and TRBJ1-4, with TRBD1 identical over 8 bases. The germline gives CDR1 SGHNT, CDR2 YYREEE (reference sequence). The CDR3 covers 17 residues. V lost 1 base to trimming and J lost 8 bases; unmatched junction nucleotides: 13.

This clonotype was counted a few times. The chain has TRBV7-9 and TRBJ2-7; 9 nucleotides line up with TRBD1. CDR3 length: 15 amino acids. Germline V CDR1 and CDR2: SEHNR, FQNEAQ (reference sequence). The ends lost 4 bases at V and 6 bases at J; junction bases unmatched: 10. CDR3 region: CASSSGGQGPFEQYF. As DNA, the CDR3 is TGTGCCAGCAGCTCCGGGGGACAGGGACCCTTCGAGCAGTACTTC. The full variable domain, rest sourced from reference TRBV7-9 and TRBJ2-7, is DTGVSQNPRHKITKRGQNVTFRCDPISEHNRLYWYRQTLGQGPEFLTYFQNEAQLEKSRLLSDRFSAERPKGSFSTLEIQRTEQGDSAMYLCASSSGGQGPFEQYFGPGTRLTVT.